The present TCR beta chain was sequenced within a study of blood T cell repertoires in COVID-19. Study at large: Specimens from acute and convalescent COVID-19 originated in the United States, Italy and Spain. Nucleic acid was either cDNA or gDNA, and it came from T cells, B-cell-depleted T cells, or PBMCs.

CDR1 and CDR2 from the germline V gene are SNHLY and FYNNEI. The CDR3 is made up of 14 amino acids. Unmatched junction bases numbered 12, after V lost 11 bases and J lost 4 bases. The repertoire was sequenced with immunoSEQ multiplex PCR; TCRdb's copy has only in-frame clones and lacks some. Among 120,000 or so clones listed, just under 85% were seen once. The chain joins TRBV2 to TRBJ1-2, with 8 bases matching TRBD1. Material for sequencing was peripheral blood. The receptor's source is a woman aged 50 to 60 with acute or convalescent COVID-19. CDR3 loop: CASARDRFFYGYTF. DNA of the CDR3: TGTGCCTCTGCCCGGGACAGGTTTTTCTATGGCTACACCTTC.